This T cell receptor beta chain derives from a study of vaccination and CD4 T cells after COVID-19. This clonotype was detected only a few times. Antigen unknown. Documented treatment: roughly 11-day PBMC culture with coronavirus spike peptide pools or control peptides (ViraFEST assay). The CDR3 has 15 amino acids. Trimming cost V 4 bases and J 5 bases; bases outside gene matches: 9. The germline V gene encodes CDR1 KGHDR and CDR2 SFDVKD. With the Oncomine TCR Beta short-read assay, DNA from cultured CD4+ T cells was sequenced. TCRdb redid the calling of the PCR reads with MiXCR, one entry per CDR3 protein. The data contain 11,000 or so distinct CDR3 sequences, approximately 80% of them singletons.

This receptor was obtained from a human donor who had recovered from COVID-19. Sequences were obtained from CD4+ T cells from blood, cultured in vitro. This chain uses TRBV24-1 with TRBJ2-5; 7 positions agree with TRBD1. The CDR3 bases are TGTGCCACCAGTGAATCGACAGGGTTCGGGGAGACCCAGTACTTC. It yields the protein CATSESTGFGETQYF.